These T cell receptor beta chains were read from a single sample in a study of blood T cell repertoires in COVID-19. Method: immunoSEQ multiplex PCR; TCRdb's copy keeps in-frame clones and lacks some. The sample has about 130,000 clones, 87% seen once. Material for sequencing was peripheral blood. The receptors were sampled from a woman aged 60-75 years with acute or convalescent COVID-19. Each CDR3 is given with its conserved first and last residue. A D gene is named only where the DNA matches it firmly. Clone size, where shown, is once, few, many, or a class for clones that have expanded.

>.|TRBJ1-2|TRBV6-5|TRBD1|13
CASNEQGTDGYTF
TGTGCCAGCAACGAACAGGGGACGGATGGCTACACCTTC
>.|TRBJ2-1|TRBV7-2|TRBD2|16
CASSLAGPGGVDEQFF
TGTGCCAGCAGCTTAGCGGGACCCGGGGGGGTCGATGAGCAGTTCTTC
>.|TRBJ1-2|TRBV7-9|.|13
CASSSGSPYGYTF
TGTGCCAGCAGCTCGGGAAGCCCCTATGGCTACACCTTC
>.|TRBJ2-2|TRBV28|.|17
CASSLSGLLDEDGELFF
TGTGCCAGCAGTTTATCAGGACTCCTAGACGAGGACGGGGAGCTGTTTTTT
>.|TRBJ2-7|TRBV11-2|.|16
CASSLAVTGGAYEQYF
TGTGCCAGCAGCTTAGCTGTCACAGGGGGGGCCTACGAGCAGTACTTC
>.|TRBJ2-1|TRBV7-6|TRBD1|17
CASSSRRTGTGEREQFF
TGTGCCAGCAGCTCCCGACGGACTGGGACAGGGGAAAGGGAGCAGTTCTTC
>.|TRBJ2-7|TRBV20-1|TRBD1|14
CSASRDRVSYEQYF
TGCAGTGCTAGTAGAGACAGGGTCTCCTACGAGCAGTACTTC
>.|TRBJ2-1|TRBV7-3|.|16
CASSGTSIGSGNEQFF
TGTGCCAGCAGCGGAACTAGTATTGGGAGTGGGAATGAGCAGTTCTTC
>.|TRBJ2-1|TRBV3-1/TRBV3-2|.|17
CASSQFSPELPYNEQFF
TGTGCCAGCAGCCAATTCTCCCCGGAGTTGCCCTACAATGAGCAGTTCTTC
>once|TRBJ1-6|TRBV6-5|TRBD1|14
CASSFGQGNSPLHF
TGTGCCAGCAGCTTCGGACAGGGGAATTCACCCCTCCACTTT
>.|TRBJ2-2|TRBV24-1|.|15
CATSDWTANTGELFF
TGTGCCACCAGTGATTGGACAGCGAACACCGGGGAGCTGTTTTTT
>.|TRBJ2-1|TRBV28|TRBD2|13
CASSLAGGHEQFF
TGTGCCAGCAGTCTAGCGGGAGGTCATGAGCAGTTCTTC
>.|TRBJ1-1|TRBV7-2|.|13
CASSLSPQIEAFF
TGTGCCAGCAGCTTGTCACCACAGATTGAAGCTTTCTTT
>.|TRBJ1-1|TRBV19|TRBD1|15
CASSLLGQTNTEAFF
TGTGCCAGTAGTCTCTTGGGACAGACGAACACTGAAGCTTTCTTT
>once|TRBJ1-2|TRBV6-2/TRBV6-3|TRBD1|14
CASSRQGYYYGYTF
TGTGCCAGCAGTCGACAGGGGTACTACTATGGCTACACCTTC
>.|TRBJ1-1|TRBV7-2|.|14
CASSLNPGNTEAFF
TGTGCCAGCAGCCTAAACCCGGGGAACACTGAAGCTTTCTTT
>.|TRBJ2-1|TRBV19|.|15
CASSRQTSSYNEQFF
TGTGCCAGTAGTAGACAGACGAGCTCCTACAATGAGCAGTTCTTC
>few|TRBJ1-6|TRBV27|TRBD1|15
CASSTGTGKLSPLHF
TGTGCCAGCAGTACCGGGACAGGGAAGCTTTCACCCCTCCACTTT
>once|TRBJ2-3|TRBV28|TRBD2|16
CASSKSAGGPTDTQYF
TGTGCCAGCAGCAAATCAGCGGGAGGACCCACAGATACGCAGTATTTT
>.|TRBJ2-2|TRBV9|.|16
CASSVGGQTITGELFF
TGTGCCAGCAGCGTAGGTGGACAGACCATTACCGGGGAGCTGTTTTTT
>.|TRBJ1-2|TRBV29-1|.|14
CSVEMQGNPYGYTF
TGCAGCGTTGAAATGCAGGGGAACCCCTATGGCTACACCTTC
>.|TRBJ1-1|TRBV27|.|15
CASGQFFGSITEAFF
TGTGCCAGCGGACAATTTTTTGGAAGTATCACTGAAGCTTTCTTT
>.|TRBJ2-7|TRBV5-4|.|14
CASSSQRSSYEQYF
TGTGCCAGCAGCTCCCAGAGGAGCTCCTACGAGCAGTACTTC
>.|TRBJ2-1|TRBV7-3|TRBD2|14
CASSLAGGGDEQFF
TGTGCCAGCAGCTTAGCGGGAGGTGGAGATGAGCAGTTCTTC
>few|TRBJ1-2|TRBV7-8|.|12
CASSLAGRVYTF
TGTGCCAGCAGCTTAGCCGGGAGGGTCTACACCTTC
>.|TRBJ2-5|TRBV27|TRBD2|16
CASSSLEASGRGTQYF
TGTGCCAGCAGTTCGCTGGAGGCTAGCGGGAGAGGGACCCAGTACTTC
>.|TRBJ1-2|TRBV11-2|TRBD1|12
CASSPTGDGYTF
TGTGCCAGCAGCCCGACAGGGGATGGCTACACCTTC
>.|TRBJ2-5|TRBV6-5|.|15
CASSYSRLGGETQYF
TGTGCCAGCAGTTACTCGAGGTTGGGGGGAGAGACCCAGTACTTC
>.|TRBJ2-1|TRBV3-1/TRBV3-2|.|13
CASSLDTYNEQFF
TGTGCCAGCAGCCTTGACACCTACAATGAGCAGTTCTTC
>.|TRBJ2-1|TRBV5-4|TRBD2|18
CASSLGGLAGSSYNEQFF
TGTGCCAGCAGCTTGGGTGGACTAGCGGGCAGCTCCTACAATGAGCAGTTCTTC
>.|TRBJ1-6|TRBV5-1|TRBD1|15
CASSPGTGVGSPLHF
TGCGCCAGCAGCCCCGGGACAGGGGTCGGGTCACCCCTCCACTTT
>.|TRBJ1-1|TRBV10-3|TRBD1|14
CAIRGQGWNTEAFF
TGTGCCATCAGGGGACAGGGTTGGAACACTGAAGCTTTCTTT
>.|TRBJ1-5|TRBV18|TRBD1|14
CASSPTGVGQPQHF
TGTGCCAGCTCACCTACAGGGGTGGGCCAGCCCCAGCATTTT
>.|TRBJ2-7|TRBV5-1|.|14
CASSQGGVRNEQYF
TGCGCCAGCAGCCAGGGGGGAGTCAGAAACGAGCAGTACTTC
>.|TRBJ2-1|TRBV7-8|TRBD2|18
CASNQPKSLAVGGNEQFF
TGTGCCAGCAACCAACCCAAGAGTCTAGCGGTAGGAGGAAATGAGCAGTTCTTC
>.|TRBJ1-5|TRBV28|.|12
CASSFGFQPQHF
TGTGCCAGCAGTTTCGGGTTTCAGCCCCAGCATTTT
>.|TRBJ2-3|TRBV18|TRBD1|18
CASSPDRGLTPIPDTQYF
TGTGCCAGCTCACCCGACAGGGGGCTTACCCCAATTCCAGATACGCAGTATTTT
>.|TRBJ2-1|TRBV7-2|TRBD2|16
CASSLVGGSSYNEQFF
TGTGCCAGCAGCTTAGTGGGCGGGAGCTCCTACAATGAGCAGTTCTTC
>.|TRBJ2-2|TRBV11-2|.|13
CASSLLAGGELFF
TGTGCCAGCAGCTTACTAGCTGGCGGGGAGCTGTTTTTT
>.|TRBJ2-1|TRBV4-1|.|13
CASSQDLPAEKFF
TGCGCCAGCAGCCAAGATCTGCCGGCGGAAAAGTTCTTC
>.|TRBJ2-2|TRBV7-7|TRBD2|19
CASSLTTSGRAQDTGELFF
TGTGCTAGCAGCTTAACGACTAGCGGGAGGGCCCAAGACACCGGGGAGCTGTTTTTT
>.|TRBJ2-3|TRBV5-6|TRBD2|16
CASSLFLAGGTDTQYF
TGTGCCAGCAGCTTATTTCTAGCGGGGGGCACAGATACGCAGTATTTT
>.|TRBJ2-1|TRBV9|TRBD2|16
CASSTTSTLLSNEQFF
TGTGCCAGCAGCACGACTAGCACCCTCTTGAGCAATGAGCAGTTCTTC
>.|TRBJ1-5|TRBV7-8|.|15
CASSLGWGMNQPQHF
TGTGCCAGCAGCTTAGGTTGGGGCATGAATCAGCCCCAGCATTTT
>.|TRBJ2-1|TRBV27|.|15
CASRVRTGSYNEQFF
TGTGCCAGCAGAGTAAGGACGGGATCCTACAATGAGCAGTTCTTC
>.|TRBJ1-1|TRBV19|.|18
CASSMGALVRGSSTEAFF
TGTGCCAGTAGTATGGGTGCTCTGGTCAGGGGAAGCTCCACTGAAGCTTTCTTT
>.|TRBJ1-5|TRBV6-5|.|14
CASSGQTGGQPQHF
TGTGCCAGTTCCGGACAGACCGGCGGTCAGCCCCAGCATTTT
>.|TRBJ2-7|TRBV4-1|.|14
CASSQDRGRYEQYF
TGCGCCAGCAGCCAAGATCGAGGGCGCTACGAGCAGTACTTC
>.|TRBJ2-2|TRBV11-2|TRBD2|16
CASSRLAGVNTGELFF
TGTGCCAGCAGCAGGCTAGCGGGAGTTAATACCGGGGAGCTGTTTTTT
>.|TRBJ1-2|TRBV30|TRBD1|17
CAWSGIKRTGYTYGYTF
TGTGCCTGGAGTGGTATTAAGCGGACAGGGTACACCTATGGCTACACCTTC
>.|TRBJ2-3|TRBV28|.|14
CASSSGLSTDTQYF
TGTGCCAGCAGTTCGGGACTTTCCACAGATACGCAGTATTTT
>.|TRBJ1-3|TRBV7-9|TRBD1|19
CASSLAGVRTGSSGNTIYF
TGTGCCAGCAGCTTAGCAGGGGTTCGGACAGGCAGCTCTGGAAACACCATATATTTT
>.|TRBJ1-1|TRBV11-2|.|15
CASSLDLLSVREAFF
TGTGCCAGCAGCTTAGATCTTCTGTCGGTGAGGGAAGCTTTCTTT
>.|TRBJ2-1|TRBV24-1|.|14
CATALTGAYNEQFF
TGTGCCACCGCTTTAACAGGCGCCTACAATGAGCAGTTCTTC
>once|TRBJ1-2|TRBV6-5|TRBD1|16
CASSYSTGGLGAGYTF
TGTGCCAGCAGTTACAGTACAGGGGGCCTTGGGGCTGGCTACACCTTC